Included here is one TCR beta chain sequence, with context. Its antigen remains unknown. These data are taken from a study of monozygotic twins with cystic fibrosis. Study conclusions and caveats: Unrelated CF individuals shared fewer identical clonotypes than monozygotic CF twins. In this small cohort, shared CDR3 numbers showed no association with age, concordance or disease severity. V usage most resembled the co-twin in 13 of 16 pairs.

Method: immunoSEQ multiplex PCR; TCRdb's copy keeps in-frame clones and lacks some. This table has around 10,000 clones, roughly 96% appearing once. The germline gives CDR1 SNHLY, CDR2 FYNNEI. V dropped 7 bases and J dropped 0 bases, with 7 bases sitting between them. The length of the CDR3 is 12 residues. This chain connects TRBV2 to TRBJ2-7; D is uncertain. The clonotype comes from a boy aged 10-17 years with cystic fibrosis. The sample consisted of blood. CDR3 in amino acids: CASIPGSYEQYF. DNA of the CDR3: TGTGCCAGCATTCCGGGCTCCTACGAGCAGTACTTC.